The T cell receptor beta chain described here comes from a study of beta chain features in type 1 diabetes. Study outcomes and limitations: Shortening of TCRB CDR3s, moderate but significant, appeared in all four CD4+ subsets of Type 1 diabetes patients.

A word on this clone: What it binds is unknown.

Trimming took 0 bases from V and 0 from J, leaving 9 bases between them. Germline V lookup: CDR1 SEHNR, CDR2 FQNEAQ (reference sequence). The CDR3 sequence is 16 residues long. Of the isolated RNA, all was reverse transcribed, and so the sequenced material was expressed TCRB transcripts. Libraries were prepared by immunoSEQ multiplex PCR; TCRdb keeps only in-frame clonotypes and omits some of them. Among 600,000 to 700,000 clones, around 12% were seen once, and the ten largest hold around 0.12%. The chain employs TRBV7-9 and TRBJ2-1, with a weak D call TRBD2 (6 bases). The sequence was obtained from a man younger than 40 with type 1 diabetes. The sequenced sample consisted of naive CD4+ T cells from blood. The CDR3 DNA reads TGTGCCAGCAGCTTAGCGCGGGGTAGCTCCTACAATGAGCAGTTCTTC. It specifies CASSLARGSSYNEQFF.